Listed below are T cell receptor beta chains from one sample, sequenced in a study of post-analysis software for immune sequencing data. TCRdb analysed the PCR reads with MiXCR anew, one entry per CDR3 protein. The table has about 770,000 distinct CDR3 sequences, more than 45% seen once. The source material was blood. These receptors all stem from a girl aged 5-17 years with multiple sclerosis. CDR3s include the opening cysteine and the closing phenylalanine or tryptophan. Each record gives: CDR3 protein, CDR3 DNA, CDR3 length, D gene, V gene, J gene, clone size. D genes are given only for firm matches. Clone size is shown for a subset of rows, as once, few, many or a class of expanded clone.

CDR3 protein: CSAGSGSPGWDEQFF
CDR3 DNA: TGCAGTGCAGGTAGCGGGAGCCCTGGGTGGGATGAGCAGTTCTTC
CDR3 length: 15
D gene: TRBD2
V gene: TRBV20-1
J gene: TRBJ2-1
clone size: NA

CDR3 protein: CASSLSPADLAYEQYF
CDR3 DNA: TGTGCCAGCAGCCTATCCCCAGCGGACCTCGCCTACGAGCAGTACTTC
CDR3 length: 16
D gene: NA
V gene: TRBV3-1
J gene: TRBJ2-7
clone size: NA

CDR3 protein: CASSLEWGDSYNEQFF
CDR3 DNA: TGCGCCAGCAGCTTGGAATGGGGGGATTCCTACAATGAGCAGTTCTTC
CDR3 length: 16
D gene: NA
V gene: TRBV5-1
J gene: TRBJ2-1
clone size: NA

CDR3 protein: CASSFRLGVPGSRIRAGEQFF
CDR3 DNA: TGCGCCAGCAGCTTCAGGCTCGGAGTGCCGGGAAGCCGCATCCGGGCGGGTGAGCAGTTCTTC
CDR3 length: 21
D gene: NA
V gene: TRBV5-1
J gene: TRBJ2-1
clone size: NA

CDR3 protein: CASSQDSPSGVTANEKLFF
CDR3 DNA: TGCGCCAGCAGCCAAGATTCCCCCTCCGGGGTAACAGCTAATGAAAAACTGTTTTTT
CDR3 length: 19
D gene: NA
V gene: TRBV4-3
J gene: TRBJ1-4
clone size: NA

CDR3 protein: CSTILSGSSTDTQYF
CDR3 DNA: TGCAGCACCATCCTTTCGGGCTCTAGCACAGATACGCAGTATTTT
CDR3 length: 15
D gene: NA
V gene: TRBV29-1
J gene: TRBJ2-3
clone size: few

CDR3 protein: CASSLRERNGYTF
CDR3 DNA: TGTGCCAGCAGTCTCAGGGAAAGGAATGGCTACACCTTC
CDR3 length: 13
D gene: NA
V gene: TRBV12-3/TRBV12-4
J gene: TRBJ1-2
clone size: NA

CDR3 protein: CASSRGSNGGEKLFF
CDR3 DNA: TGTGCCAGCAGCCGAGGGTCTAACGGAGGGGAAAAACTGTTTTTT
CDR3 length: 15
D gene: NA
V gene: TRBV6-5
J gene: TRBJ1-4
clone size: NA

CDR3 protein: CASSYSGGADNEQFF
CDR3 DNA: TGTGCCAGCAGTTACTCGGGAGGGGCGGACAATGAGCAGTTCTTC
CDR3 length: 15
D gene: TRBD2
V gene: TRBV6-6
J gene: TRBJ2-1
clone size: few

CDR3 protein: CASSHGLAGVGDTQYF
CDR3 DNA: TGTGCCAGCAGCCATGGACTAGCGGGAGTGGGAGATACGCAGTATTTT
CDR3 length: 16
D gene: TRBD2
V gene: TRBV7-9
J gene: TRBJ2-3
clone size: NA

CDR3 protein: CASSDTQGAVKNIQYF
CDR3 DNA: TGTGCCAGCAGCGACACACAGGGGGCCGTCAAAAACATTCAGTACTTC
CDR3 length: 16
D gene: TRBD1
V gene: TRBV11-2
J gene: TRBJ2-4
clone size: NA

CDR3 protein: CASSPGEIPNTEAFF
CDR3 DNA: TGTGCCAGCAGCCCCGGAGAGATACCGAACACTGAAGCTTTCTTT
CDR3 length: 15
D gene: NA
V gene: TRBV7-8
J gene: TRBJ1-1
clone size: few

CDR3 protein: CASSEDGGAANTGELFF
CDR3 DNA: TGTGCCAGCAGTGAAGATGGGGGAGCCGCGAACACCGGGGAGCTGTTTTTT
CDR3 length: 17
D gene: NA
V gene: TRBV6-1
J gene: TRBJ2-2
clone size: NA

CDR3 protein: CSAARGAGTNQPQHF
CDR3 DNA: TGCAGTGCTGCCCGGGGGGCAGGAACCAATCAGCCCCAGCATTTT
CDR3 length: 15
D gene: NA
V gene: TRBV20-1
J gene: TRBJ1-5
clone size: many

CDR3 protein: CASSYYRATEAFF
CDR3 DNA: TGTGCCAGCAGCTACTACAGGGCCACTGAAGCTTTCTTT
CDR3 length: 13
D gene: NA
V gene: TRBV13
J gene: TRBJ1-1
clone size: few

CDR3 protein: CSARAGTGRPLNNEQFF
CDR3 DNA: TGCAGTGCTAGGGCGGGAACGGGACGCCCCCTTAACAATGAGCAGTTCTTC
CDR3 length: 17
D gene: NA
V gene: TRBV20-1
J gene: TRBJ2-1
clone size: NA

CDR3 protein: CASSFSVREQYF
CDR3 DNA: TGTGCCAGCAGCTTCAGTGTGAGGGAGCAGTACTTC
CDR3 length: 12
D gene: NA
V gene: TRBV11-2
J gene: TRBJ2-7
clone size: NA

CDR3 protein: CASLGRGNQPQHF
CDR3 DNA: TGTGCCAGCTTGGGACGGGGCAATCAGCCCCAGCATTTT
CDR3 length: 13
D gene: NA
V gene: TRBV6-2/TRBV6-3
J gene: TRBJ1-5
clone size: NA

CDR3 protein: CASSLPEETQYF
CDR3 DNA: TGTGCCAGCAGCTTGCCGGAAGAGACCCAGTACTTC
CDR3 length: 12
D gene: NA
V gene: TRBV7-9
J gene: TRBJ2-5
clone size: few

CDR3 protein: CASSKGEGTEAFF
CDR3 DNA: TGCGCCAGCAGTAAAGGGGAGGGCACTGAAGCTTTCTTT
CDR3 length: 13
D gene: NA
V gene: TRBV5-1
J gene: TRBJ1-1
clone size: NA

CDR3 protein: CASSQEVSGSLYNEQFF
CDR3 DNA: TGCGCCAGCAGCCAAGAAGTAAGCGGGAGTCTCTACAATGAGCAGTTCTTC
CDR3 length: 17
D gene: TRBD2
V gene: TRBV4-3
J gene: TRBJ2-1
clone size: NA

CDR3 protein: CASSQGSGYTF
CDR3 DNA: TGTGCCAGCAGCCAAGGCAGCGGCTACACCTTC
CDR3 length: 11
D gene: NA
V gene: TRBV3-1
J gene: TRBJ1-2
clone size: few

CDR3 protein: CASSSAGSDTQYF
CDR3 DNA: TGTGCCAGCAGCTCAGCGGGTTCAGATACGCAGTATTTT
CDR3 length: 13
D gene: NA
V gene: TRBV7-9
J gene: TRBJ2-3
clone size: NA

CDR3 protein: CAWSRVAGDEYF
CDR3 DNA: TGTGCCTGGAGTCGAGTAGCGGGAGATGAGTACTTC
CDR3 length: 12
D gene: TRBD2
V gene: TRBV30
J gene: TRBJ2-7
clone size: NA

CDR3 protein: CASSARGLADTQYF
CDR3 DNA: TGTGCCAGCAGCGCGAGGGGGTTGGCAGATACGCAGTATTTT
CDR3 length: 14
D gene: NA
V gene: TRBV9
J gene: TRBJ2-3
clone size: once

CDR3 protein: CASSSVLSAAQYF
CDR3 DNA: TGTGCCAGCAGTTCGGTTTTGTCAGCTGCGCAGTACTTC
CDR3 length: 13
D gene: NA
V gene: TRBV6-5
J gene: TRBJ2-7
clone size: NA

CDR3 protein: CASSPPPKDEQFF
CDR3 DNA: TGTGCCAGCAGCCCCCCCCCCAAGGATGAGCAGTTCTTC
CDR3 length: 13
D gene: NA
V gene: TRBV11-2
J gene: TRBJ2-1
clone size: NA

CDR3 protein: CACPGGTGEYSYTF
CDR3 DNA: TGTGCCTGCCCTGGGGGGACAGGGGAATATAGCTACACCTTC
CDR3 length: 14
D gene: TRBD1
V gene: TRBV30
J gene: TRBJ1-2
clone size: NA

CDR3 protein: CATSSWTGGYQETQYF
CDR3 DNA: TGTGCCACCAGCAGCTGGACAGGGGGGTATCAAGAGACCCAGTACTTC
CDR3 length: 16
D gene: TRBD1
V gene: TRBV15
J gene: TRBJ2-5
clone size: NA

CDR3 protein: CASSPWGTAGSYNEQFF
CDR3 DNA: TGCGCCAGCAGCCCATGGGGCACTGCCGGTTCCTACAATGAGCAGTTCTTC
CDR3 length: 17
D gene: NA
V gene: TRBV5-1
J gene: TRBJ2-1
clone size: NA

CDR3 protein: CASYPGTRPPEQYF
CDR3 DNA: TGTGCCAGCTATCCAGGGACTCGACCTCCGGAGCAGTACTTC
CDR3 length: 14
D gene: NA
V gene: TRBV2
J gene: TRBJ2-7
clone size: NA

CDR3 protein: CSGTASSYEQYF
CDR3 DNA: TGCAGTGGGACAGCGAGCTCCTACGAGCAGTACTTC
CDR3 length: 12
D gene: NA
V gene: TRBV20-1
J gene: TRBJ2-7
clone size: NA

CDR3 protein: CASSPHEGALYEQYF
CDR3 DNA: TGTGCCAGCAGCCCCCATGAGGGGGCCCTCTACGAGCAGTACTTC
CDR3 length: 15
D gene: TRBD1
V gene: TRBV7-2
J gene: TRBJ2-7
clone size: NA

CDR3 protein: CASSLDGSGPQHF
CDR3 DNA: TGCGCCAGCAGCTTAGACGGTTCGGGACCCCAGCATTTT
CDR3 length: 13
D gene: NA
V gene: TRBV5-1
J gene: TRBJ1-5
clone size: NA

CDR3 protein: CDSSPTASGREETQYF
CDR3 DNA: TGTGACAGCAGTCCAACGGCTAGCGGGAGGGAAGAGACCCAGTACTTC
CDR3 length: 16
D gene: TRBD2
V gene: TRBV28
J gene: TRBJ2-5
clone size: few

CDR3 protein: CATTTSGSGFNEQFF
CDR3 DNA: TGTGCCACCACGACTAGCGGGAGTGGTTTCAATGAGCAGTTCTTC
CDR3 length: 15
D gene: TRBD2
V gene: TRBV6-6
J gene: TRBJ2-1
clone size: few

CDR3 protein: CASSIAGRPEQFF
CDR3 DNA: TGTGCCAGTAGTATAGCAGGGCGGCCAGAGCAGTTCTTC
CDR3 length: 13
D gene: NA
V gene: TRBV19
J gene: TRBJ2-1
clone size: NA

CDR3 protein: CASSARQGGGTEAFF
CDR3 DNA: TGCGCCAGCAGCGCTCGACAGGGAGGTGGTACTGAAGCTTTCTTT
CDR3 length: 15
D gene: TRBD1
V gene: TRBV5-1
J gene: TRBJ1-1
clone size: NA

CDR3 protein: CSVKLAVQLETQYF
CDR3 DNA: TGCAGCGTCAAACTAGCGGTACAATTGGAGACCCAGTACTTC
CDR3 length: 14
D gene: TRBD2
V gene: TRBV29-1
J gene: TRBJ2-5
clone size: few

CDR3 protein: CASSLGTSGYTF
CDR3 DNA: TGTGCCAGCAGCTTAGGGACCTCAGGCTACACCTTC
CDR3 length: 12
D gene: NA
V gene: TRBV5-5
J gene: TRBJ1-2
clone size: NA

CDR3 protein: CSVFPDRAGGYTF
CDR3 DNA: TGCAGCGTTTTCCCGGACAGGGCTGGAGGCTACACCTTC
CDR3 length: 13
D gene: TRBD1
V gene: TRBV29-1
J gene: TRBJ1-2
clone size: few

CDR3 protein: CASGARTEAFF
CDR3 DNA: TGTGCCAGCGGGGCGAGAACTGAAGCTTTCTTT
CDR3 length: 11
D gene: NA
V gene: TRBV27
J gene: TRBJ1-1
clone size: NA

CDR3 protein: CASSLAQSKYGYTF
CDR3 DNA: TGTGCCAGCAGTCTGGCCCAGTCCAAGTATGGTTACACCTTC
CDR3 length: 14
D gene: NA
V gene: TRBV6-5
J gene: TRBJ1-2
clone size: NA

CDR3 protein: CATFSGASYEQYF
CDR3 DNA: TGTGCCACCTTTTCGGGGGCATCCTACGAGCAGTACTTC
CDR3 length: 13
D gene: NA
V gene: TRBV6-5
J gene: TRBJ2-7
clone size: NA

CDR3 protein: CASSRFAGADEQYF
CDR3 DNA: TGTGCCAGCAGCCGCTTTGCGGGAGCGGACGAGCAGTACTTC
CDR3 length: 14
D gene: TRBD2
V gene: TRBV7-6
J gene: TRBJ2-7
clone size: few

CDR3 protein: CSAEIGGDTQYF
CDR3 DNA: TGCAGTGCTGAAATAGGAGGGGATACGCAGTATTTT
CDR3 length: 12
D gene: NA
V gene: TRBV20-1
J gene: TRBJ2-3
clone size: NA

CDR3 protein: CTTSPRDRANQETQYF
CDR3 DNA: TGTACCACCAGCCCCCGTGACAGGGCGAATCAAGAGACCCAGTACTTC
CDR3 length: 16
D gene: TRBD1
V gene: TRBV15
J gene: TRBJ2-5
clone size: NA

CDR3 protein: CSATRLAGAGEQYF
CDR3 DNA: TGCAGTGCTACTCGACTAGCGGGAGCGGGTGAGCAGTACTTC
CDR3 length: 14
D gene: TRBD2
V gene: TRBV20-1
J gene: TRBJ2-5
clone size: few

CDR3 protein: CASSLWQDYEQYF
CDR3 DNA: TGTGCCAGCAGTTTGTGGCAGGACTACGAGCAGTACTTC
CDR3 length: 13
D gene: NA
V gene: TRBV28
J gene: TRBJ2-7
clone size: NA

CDR3 protein: CSANSQADEQFF
CDR3 DNA: TGCAGTGCTAATTCCCAAGCCGATGAGCAGTTCTTC
CDR3 length: 12
D gene: NA
V gene: TRBV20-1
J gene: TRBJ2-1
clone size: NA

CDR3 protein: CASGLGLDYYKEQFF
CDR3 DNA: TGTGCTAGTGGTTTGGGGTTGGACTACTACAAAGAGCAGTTCTTC
CDR3 length: 15
D gene: NA
V gene: TRBV12-5
J gene: TRBJ2-1
clone size: NA